These 6 T cell receptor beta chains share one sample of origin, sequenced in a study of spatial heterogeneity in lung cancer. Study-wide points: One measure, the expanded intratumoral alpha and beta TCR count, tracked tumor mutation counts.

No antigen has been identified for these receptors. TCRdb re-derived calls from the 5' RACE reads in MiXCR, one entry per CDR3 protein. Of 1,100 or so distinct CDR3 sequences in the sample, roughly 25% are singletons; the top ten hold over 15%. Time point noted: sample taken at primary tumor resection. This specimen consisted of lung tumor tissue, obtained at surgery. These receptors originate from a male donor with early-stage non-small cell lung cancer.

This clonotype was detected only once. This chain connects TRBV19 to TRBJ2-3; 11 nucleotides match TRBD2. The CDR3 is 14 amino acids. Unmatched junction bases numbered 2, after V lost 8 bases and J lost 1 base. Germline V lookup: CDR1 LNHDA, CDR2 SQIVND (reference sequence). CDR3 sequence (DNA): TGTGCCAGTCAACTAGCGGGGGGCACAGATACGCAGTATTTT. It is translated as CASQLAGGTDTQYF.

Judged by abundance, this clonotype is medium-sized. The V call is TRBV7-2, the J call TRBJ2-1, with TRBD1 matching over 7 bases. J gave up 8 bases and V 1 base, and 5 bases lay outside the gene matches. The germline V gene has CDR1 SGHTA and CDR2 FQGNSA. This CDR3 has 14 residues. The CDR3 DNA follows: TGTGCCAGCAGCTTAGGCAGGGGGAACGATGAGCAGTTCTTC. It encodes CASSLGRGNDEQFF.

Points on this clonotype: This sequence may be a read error, since a much larger clone differs from it by one base. The rearrangement links TRBV3-1 to TRBJ2-2; 7 bases match TRBD1. The germline gives CDR1 LGHDT, CDR2 YNNKEL (reference sequence). The CDR3 consists of 14 residues. The CDR3 DNA reads as TGTGCCAGCAGCGGGACAGCGAACACCGGGGAGCTGTCTTTT. It specifies CASSGTANTGELSF.

This sequence joins TRBV7-3 and TRBJ2-1; D is possibly TRBD1 (6 bases). Germline V gene sequence: CDR1 SGHTA, CDR2 FQGTGA. V lost 5 bases to trimming and J lost 9 bases, with 14 bases between them. The CDR3 length is 13 residues. CDR3 sequence reads: CASSGGGASEQFF. For the CDR3, the DNA is TGTGCCAGCAGCGGGGGCGGAGCATCTGAGCAGTTCTTC.

By its share, this clonotype is large. CDR3 protein: CASSLGFGRASDTQYF. The CDR3 nucleotides read TGTGCCAGCAGCTTAGGATTTGGAAGGGCGTCAGATACGCAGTATTTT. This chain links TRBV7-6 with TRBJ2-3; D unclear. CDR3 length: 16 amino acids. V gave up 1 base and J gave up 4 bases, with 15 bases separating them. CDR1 is SGHVS, CDR2 FNYEAQ, per germline. The variable domain in full, with the rest retrieved from reference TRBV7-6 and TRBJ2-3, is GAGVSQSPRYKVTKRGQDVALRCDPISGHVSLYWYRQALGQGPEFLTYFNYEAQQDKSGLPNDRFSAERPEGSISTLTIQRTEQRDSAMYRCASSLGFGRASDTQYFGPGTRLTVL.

V usage is TRBV5-6 and J usage is TRBJ1-5, with 9 bases identical to TRBD1. V shed 1 base, J shed 2 bases, and the junction held 1 base outside the gene matches. Per germline, CDR1 SGHDT and CDR2 YYEEEE. The CDR3 totals 15 residues. CDR3 bases: TGTGCCAGCAGCTTGAGACAGGGGGGCAATCAGCCCCAGCATTTT. It yields the protein CASSLRQGGNQPQHF.